The 30 T cell receptor beta chains below all came from one sample that was sequenced in a study of spatial heterogeneity in lung cancer. Study results and limitations: In tumors, expanded intratumoral alpha and beta TCR counts tracked mutation counts.

Antigens of these TCRs are unknown. MiXCR was run by TCRdb on the 5' RACE reads, yielding one entry per CDR3 protein. The sample contains about 11,000 distinct CDR3 sequences, about 5% of which appear only once. This sample's time point: sample taken at primary tumor resection. Material: lung tumor tissue, obtained at surgery. These receptors were obtained from a male donor with early-stage non-small cell lung cancer.

By share, this clonotype counts as medium-sized. This beta chain is an unintended read in a library built for alpha chains; its size means little. V usage is TRBV28 and J usage is TRBJ1-4; 7 bases agree with TRBD1. This CDR3 contains 14 residues. Germline CDR1 and CDR2: MDHEN and SYDVKM. After removal of 5 bases from V and 7 bases from J, the junction contained 7 bases not matched to a gene. The CDR3 reads CASSLGGSREKLFF. The CDR3 DNA reads as TGTGCCAGCAGTCTAGGGGGCAGTCGTGAAAAACTGTTTTTT.

Sample share makes this clonotype medium-sized. This beta chain is an unintended read in a library built for alpha chains; its size means little. This chain connects TRBV27 to TRBJ2-5; D may be TRBD1 (5 bases). This CDR3 is 14 amino acids long. Germline V gives CDR1 MNHEY, CDR2 SMNVEV (reference sequence). The germline V and J ends were trimmed by 4 bases and 1 base, with 10 bases remaining between them. The CDR3 sequence is CASSYQGSQETQYF. The CDR3 DNA is TGTGCCAGCAGTTACCAGGGTAGCCAAGAGACCCAGTACTTC.

This clonotype has ten or more counts. With the library built for alpha chains, this beta chain is off target and its frequency is not meaningful. The CDR3 reads CASSHGRVETQYF. CDR3 sequence (DNA): TGTGCCAGCAGCCACGGTCGTGTAGAGACCCAGTACTTC. The V and J genes are TRBV3-1 and TRBJ2-5; no clear D. V shed 3 bases and J shed 4 bases, with 9 bases lying between them. The CDR3 is 13 amino acids. CDR1 and CDR2 (germline): LGHDT, YNNKEL (reference sequence).

In its sample, this clonotype was seen many times. A library prepared for alpha chains yielded this beta chain as an off-target read; its size is of little meaning. The chain joins TRBV12-3 or TRBV12-4 to TRBJ2-2; 11 bases fit TRBD2. J was trimmed by 3 bases and V by 7 bases; bases with no gene match: 10. The CDR3 is 17 amino acids. The CDR3: CASTQVAGGRDTGELFF. The CDR3 DNA reads as TGTGCCAGCACCCAGGTAGCGGGAGGGCGGGACACCGGGGAGCTGTTTTTT.

This clonotype is termed medium-sized. This beta chain lies outside the target of a library built for alpha chains; its clone size means little. The V and J genes are TRBV9 and TRBJ1-6, with D hard to call. The CDR3 covers 14 residues. The V and J ends lost 3 bases and 0 bases respectively, with 4 bases between them. Germline values: CDR1 SGDLS, CDR2 YYNGEE. CDR3 sequence: CASSDSSYNSPLHF. CDR3 bases: TGTGCCAGCAGCGACAGCTCCTATAATTCACCCCTCCACTTT.

This clonotype was recorded at least ten times. This beta chain is a stray sequence in a library constructed for alpha chains; its clone size is not meaningful. The chain is built from TRBV5-1 and TRBJ2-3; D might be TRBD1 (6 bases). The CDR3 runs 15 residues. Trimming shortened V by 5 bases and J by 0 bases, and 13 bases separated the two germline ends. Germline lookup yields CDR1 SGHRS and CDR2 YFSETQ. CDR3 amino acids: CASRTDSTSTDTQYF. CDR3 nucleotide sequence: TGCGCCAGCAGGACGGACAGCACTAGCACAGATACGCAGTATTTT.

This clonotype has ten or more counts. This beta chain is an off-target read within a library intended for alpha chains, so its frequency means little. CDR3 protein: CASSEAPEFGLTDTQYF. Here the CDR3 DNA reads TGTGCCAGCAGTGAAGCGCCGGAGTTTGGGTTGACAGATACGCAGTATTTT. The gene calls are TRBV2 and TRBJ2-3; D is undetermined. The CDR3 runs to 17 residues. Germline CDR1 and CDR2: SNHLY and FYNNEI. Trimming cost V 0 bases and J 3 bases, with 16 bases left between them. Based on the CDR3 plus reference TRBV2 and TRBJ2-3, the full variable domain is EPEVTQTPSHQVTQMGQEVILRCVPISNHLYFYWYRQILGQKVEFLVSFYNNEISEKSEIFDDQFSVERPDGSNFTLKIRSTKLEDSAMYFCASSEAPEFGLTDTQYFGPGTRLTVL.

This clonotype is medium-sized (0.01 to 0.1%) by share. The size of this beta chain means little, since it is a stray read in a library made for alpha chains. The rearrangement joins TRBV7-8 to TRBJ1-2; tentatively, D is TRBD1 (6 bases). Germline CDR1 SGHVS, CDR2 FQNEAQ. CDR3 length: 13 residues. V shed 3 bases and J shed 5 bases, with 10 bases lying between them. The CDR3 is CASSFLQGYGYTF. The CDR3 nucleotides are TGTGCCAGCAGCTTCCTACAGGGATATGGCTACACCTTC.

This clonotype was detected only a few times. The library was built for alpha chains, so this beta chain is an off-target read and its size means little. The chain uses TRBV20-1 and TRBJ1-2, with no clear D. Trimming pared 6 bases from V and 4 bases from J, leaving 18 bases between. Germline CDR1 DFQATT, CDR2 SNEGSKA (reference sequence). The CDR3 is 14 amino acids. DNA of the CDR3: TGCAGTGCAGTCGACACCCTAAGAGGCTATGGCTACACCTTC. Translation: CSAVDTLRGYGYTF.

This clonotype was seen many times. Because the library targeted alpha chains, this beta chain is an off-target read whose size means little. This sequence joins TRBV28 and TRBJ2-1, with D maybe TRBD2 (6 bases). Germline lookup yields CDR1 MDHEN and CDR2 SYDVKM. The CDR3 totals 12 residues. The V gene lost 7 bases and the J gene lost 4 bases, with 8 bases spanning the gap. The CDR3 loop reads CASKEGYNEQFF. In DNA, the CDR3 is TGTGCCAGCAAGGAGGGTTACAATGAGCAGTTCTTC. The variable domain in full, with the rest retrieved from reference TRBV28 and TRBJ2-1, is DVKVTQSSRYLVKRTGEKVFLECVQDMDHENMFWYRQDPGLGLRLIYFSYDVKMKEKGDIPEGYSVSREKKERFSLILESASTNQTSMYLCASKEGYNEQFFGPGTRLTVL.

By share, this clonotype ranks as medium-sized. As an off-target read in a library built for alpha chains, this beta chain has a frequency of little significance. V is TRBV6-2 or TRBV6-3 and J is TRBJ1-1; weak D call: TRBD1 (5 bases). The CDR3 is 16 residues long. The germline V gene has CDR1 MNHEY and CDR2 SVGEGT. V lost 4 bases and J 0 bases, leaving 15 bases between the germline ends. The CDR3: CASSSGRRVLNTEAFF. CDR3 in DNA: TGTGCCAGCAGTTCGGGACGCCGGGTCCTGAACACTGAAGCTTTCTTT.

At least ten counts were recorded for this clonotype. This beta chain is off target for a library built for alpha chains, so its abundance means little. The chain is built from TRBV12-3 or TRBV12-4 and TRBJ2-7, with 9 nucleotides matching TRBD1. There are 14 residues in the CDR3. Losses at the gene ends were 4 bases for V and 5 bases for J; bases not matched to a gene: 6. The CDR3 DNA follows: TGTGCCAGCAGTTCGGGGACAGGGTTCCACGAGCAGTACTTC. This translates into CASSSGTGFHEQYF.

This clonotype was seen many times. This beta chain is an unintended read in a library built for alpha chains; its size means little. The chain recombines TRBV20-1 with TRBJ2-6, with 7 bases matching TRBD1. V lost 6 bases, J lost 0 bases, and 8 bases stayed unmatched. This CDR3 contains 16 residues. The germline V gene encodes CDR1 DFQATT and CDR2 SNEGSKA (reference sequence). CDR3 bases: TGCAGTGCGTCGGACAGGAAGAGCTCTGGGGCCAACGTCCTGACTTTC. It codes for CSASDRKSSGANVLTF.

By share of the sample, this clonotype is medium-sized. This beta chain is an off-target read within a library intended for alpha chains, so its frequency means little. This chain joins TRBV29-1 and TRBJ1-4; D unresolved. V lost 4 bases to trimming and J lost 3 bases, with 12 bases between them. The CDR3 consists of 14 residues. Germline V gene data show CDR1 as SQVTM and CDR2 as ANQGSEA. The CDR3 spells CSVAPVGANEKLFF. CDR3 sequence (DNA): TGCAGCGTTGCCCCGGTTGGTGCTAATGAAAAACTGTTTTTT.

For this clonotype: Little can be read into the size of this beta chain, an off-target read in a library designed for alpha chains. The rearrangement uses TRBV12-3 or TRBV12-4 and TRBJ1-1; D gene unclear. Trimming took 6 bases from V and 8 from J, leaving 16 bases between them. CDR3 length equals 13 residues. The CDR3: CASRQRRPAEAFF. The CDR3 bases are TGTGCCAGCAGGCAGCGAAGGCCCGCAGAAGCTTTCTTT.

This clonotype was counted many times. This beta chain is off target for a library built for alpha chains, so its abundance means little. The chain carries TRBV10-3 and TRBJ2-3, with unresolved D. Per germline, CDR1 ENHRY and CDR2 SYGVKD. The CDR3 loop spans 11 amino acids. Trimming pared 3 bases from V and 5 bases from J, leaving 3 bases between. This chain's CDR3 is CAISERDTQYF. The DNA of the CDR3 is TGTGCCATCAGTGAACGAGATACGCAGTATTTT.

This clonotype came up many times. As an off-target read in a library built for alpha chains, this beta chain has a frequency of little significance. V gene TRBV7-9 combines with J gene TRBJ2-5, with TRBD1 as a possible D gene (5 bases). Germline-derived CDR1 and CDR2 are SEHNR and FQNEAQ (reference sequence). The V gene lost 3 bases and the J gene lost 4 bases, with 6 bases spanning the gap. CDR3 length: 12 amino acids. The CDR3 is CASSFTGETQYF. The CDR3 nucleotides are TGTGCCAGCAGCTTTACAGGAGAGACCCAGTACTTC.

This clonotype has at least ten counts. This beta chain is a stray sequence in a library constructed for alpha chains; its clone size is not meaningful. The chain employs TRBV2 and TRBJ2-7; 7 bases agree with TRBD2. This CDR3 comprises 13 residues. Germline assignment: CDR1 SNHLY and CDR2 FYNNEI. J lost 5 bases, V lost 8 bases, and 9 bases had no gene match. In DNA, the CDR3 is TGTGCCAGCCGGACCTGGGGGGGGAACGAGCAGTACTTC. Its protein product is CASRTWGGNEQYF.

This clonotype was seen repeatedly, ten times or more. A library prepared for alpha chains yielded this beta chain as an off-target read; its size is of little meaning. This chain connects TRBV6-2 or TRBV6-3 to TRBJ2-1; 9 positions match TRBD1. The germline CDR1 and CDR2 sequences are MNHEY and SVGEGT. The CDR3 consists of 16 residues. The V gene end was trimmed by 6 bases and the J gene end by 8 bases; junction bases not matched to a gene: 14. CDR3: CASSRGQGYRGHEQFF. The CDR3 bases are TGTGCCAGCAGCCGCGGACAGGGGTACAGGGGCCATGAGCAGTTCTTC.

Ten or more counts support this clonotype. Found in a library prepared for alpha chains, this beta chain is an off-target read, and its abundance has little meaning. This rearrangement joins TRBV28 to TRBJ1-2, with TRBD1 as a possible D gene (5 bases). The germline gives CDR1 MDHEN, CDR2 SYDVKM. Trimming took off 5 bases at V and 7 bases at J, with 17 bases between the two ends. The CDR3 sequence is 14 residues long. Here the CDR3 DNA reads TGTGCCAGCAGTAACTCGGCCGGGGCCGGTGGCTACACCTTC. Its translation is CASSNSAGAGGYTF.

Points on this clonotype: The library was built for alpha chains, so this beta chain is an off-target read and its size means little. The gene calls are TRBV20-1 and TRBJ2-3; D possibly uses TRBD1 or TRBD2 (6 bases each). Trimming pared 6 bases from V and 0 bases from J, leaving 10 bases between. Germline V gene sequence: CDR1 DFQATT, CDR2 SNEGSKA (reference sequence). The CDR3 has 13 amino acids. The CDR3 coding sequence is TGCAGTGCGGGGGGACACAGCACAGATACGCAGTATTTT. Translated: CSAGGHSTDTQYF.

This clonotype occurred many times. In a library made to pick up alpha chains, this beta chain is a stray read with a size that means little. The rearrangement links TRBV12-3 or TRBV12-4 to TRBJ2-7; possibly TRBD2 for D (5 bases). CDR3 length: 14 amino acids. V was trimmed by 6 bases and J by 2 bases, leaving 14 bases between them. The CDR3 bases are TGTGCCAGCAGCGACTACACGGGAACCTACGAGCAGTACTTC. Protein sequence: CASSDYTGTYEQYF.

This clonotype rates as medium-sized (0.01 to 0.1%). The library was built for alpha chains, so this beta chain is an off-target read and its size means little. The chain employs TRBV7-8 and TRBJ2-2; D call uncertain. Trimming took 1 base from V and 5 from J, leaving 2 bases between them. Germline values: CDR1 SGHVS, CDR2 FQNEAQ. This CDR3 region has 12 residues. CDR3 protein: CASSLGTGELFF. Written as DNA, the CDR3 is TGTGCCAGCAGCTTAGGAACCGGGGAGCTGTTTTTT.

This clonotype has a count of ten or more. For a library built for alpha chains, this beta chain is a stray read; little rests on its size. The chain is built from TRBV24-1 and TRBJ2-3; no clear D. Germline CDR1 reads KGHDR; CDR2 reads SFDVKD. The CDR3 runs to 15 residues. The ends were cut back, 4 bases at V and 0 bases at J, with 10 bases in the middle. The CDR3 reads CATSELVGSTDTQYF. The CDR3 nucleotides are TGTGCCACCAGTGAGTTGGTTGGTAGCACAGATACGCAGTATTTT.

This clonotype was found many times. This beta chain is an off-target read within a library intended for alpha chains, so its frequency means little. The gene calls are TRBV3-1 and TRBJ2-5; D not certain. Per the germline V gene, CDR1 is LGHDT and CDR2 is YNNKEL (reference sequence). The CDR3 runs 14 residues. V was trimmed by 1 base and J by 5 bases, leaving 11 bases between them. CDR3 sequence (DNA): TGTGCCAGCAGCCAAGCCCTCAAGGTCGAGACCCAGTACTTC. The encoded protein is CASSQALKVETQYF.

This clonotype was counted at least ten times. Since it is a stray read in a library aimed at alpha chains, this beta chain has a size that is not meaningful. V is TRBV10-3 and J is TRBJ2-3; TRBD2 agrees at 10 bases. CDR3 length equals 19 residues. Per germline, CDR1 ENHRY and CDR2 SYGVKD. V gave up 2 bases and J gave up 0 bases; unmatched junction bases: 11. CDR3 sequence: CAISEAPPEAGGSTDTQYF. In DNA, the CDR3 is TGTGCCATCAGTGAGGCGCCCCCCGAAGCGGGGGGGAGCACAGATACGCAGTATTTT.

Remarks on this clonotype: The library was designed around alpha chains, so this beta chain is a stray read whose abundance carries little weight. This sequence joins TRBV20-1 and TRBJ2-3; D is perhaps TRBD2 (7 bases). There are 13 residues in the CDR3. Trimming cost V 4 bases and J 1 base, with 9 bases left between them. The germline V gene encodes CDR1 DFQATT and CDR2 SNEGSKA (reference sequence). The CDR3 DNA reads TGCAGTGCTATAGGGGGGGGCACAGATACGCAGTATTTT. Protein product: CSAIGGGTDTQYF.

Comments on this clonotype: This beta chain slipped into a library made for alpha chains as a stray read, so its size is not meaningful. V is TRBV20-1 and J is TRBJ1-2; TRBD1 matches at 8 bases. CDR3 length: 15 amino acids. Per the germline V gene, CDR1 is DFQATT and CDR2 is SNEGSKA (reference sequence). V trimming: 6 bases; J trimming: 5 bases; junction bases outside the gene matches: 14. The CDR3 sequence: CSARTIRDRIYGYTF. CDR3 nucleotides: TGCAGTGCGCGAACCATCCGGGACAGGATATATGGCTACACCTTC.

Ten or more counts support this clonotype. This beta chain turned up in a library designed for alpha chains; as an off-target read, its abundance says little. V gene TRBV20-1 combines with J gene TRBJ1-5; D call uncertain. Germline V CDR1 and CDR2: DFQATT, SNEGSKA (reference sequence). V dropped 5 bases and J dropped 5 bases, with 7 bases sitting between them. This CDR3 has 11 amino acids. The CDR3 nucleotides read TGCAGTGCTTTAGACTATCAGCCCCAGCATTTT. Translating gives CSALDYQPQHF.

This clonotype was detected many times. With the library built for alpha chains, this beta chain is off target and its frequency is not meaningful. The CDR3 DNA sequence: TGTGCCAGCAGACCGGGTTGGGCTTCCTACGAGCAGTACTTC. Its translation: CASRPGWASYEQYF. This chain connects TRBV6-2 or TRBV6-3 to TRBJ2-7, with D uncertain. V shed 6 bases and J shed 1 base, with 13 bases lying between them. This CDR3 has 14 residues. CDR1 and CDR2 from the germline V gene are MNHEY and SVGEGT.